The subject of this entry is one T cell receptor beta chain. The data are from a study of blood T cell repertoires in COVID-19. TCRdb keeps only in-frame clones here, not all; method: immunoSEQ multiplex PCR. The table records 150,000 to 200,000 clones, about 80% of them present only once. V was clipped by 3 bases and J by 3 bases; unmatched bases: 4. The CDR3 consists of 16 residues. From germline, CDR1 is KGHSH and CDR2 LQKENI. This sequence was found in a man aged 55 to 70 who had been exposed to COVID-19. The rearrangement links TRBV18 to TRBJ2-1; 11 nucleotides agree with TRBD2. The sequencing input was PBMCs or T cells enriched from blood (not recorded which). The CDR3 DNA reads TGTGCCAGCTCACCGGGACTAGCGGCTGTCTACAATGAGCAGTTCTTC. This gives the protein CASSPGLAAVYNEQFF.